The rows below give T cell receptor beta chains drawn from one sample of a study of graft-versus-host responses after intestinal transplantation. The table came from immunoSEQ multiplex PCR; TCRdb's copy has only in-frame clones and leaves some out. Counted here are fewer than 25,000 clones, around 44% occurring once; the ten biggest clones make up 0.88%. Here the sequenced sample was alloreactive CD4+ T cells from a mixed lymphocyte reaction culture, taken before intestinal transplant. Receptor source: a human patient who received an intestinal transplant. The CDR3 runs from the conserved cysteine through the conserved F or W. The D gene is left open where the match is weak. Some rows have no size entry. The others give once, few or many, or a class for an expanded clone.

DNA	CDR3	size	D	J	V
TGTGCCAGCTCACTGGGACTAGCGGGGGTCCAAGAGACCCAGTACTTC	CASSLGLAGVQETQYF	few	TRBD2	TRBJ2-5	TRBV18
TGTGCCAGCGGGCCCCCTGGATCGAATGAGCAGTTCTTC	CASGPPGSNEQFF	NA	NA	TRBJ2-1	TRBV13
TGTGCCAGCAGCTCAGTGGCATTCGGGGGCTACACCTTC	CASSSVAFGGYTF	NA	NA	TRBJ1-2	TRBV7-9
TGTGCCAGCAGCTTGGGGGGGACGGGGGGCAATGAGCAGTTCTTC	CASSLGGTGGNEQFF	NA	TRBD2	TRBJ2-1	TRBV5-4
TGTGCCAGCAGTCAAACAGGGGATAATTCACCCCTCCACTTT	CASSQTGDNSPLHF	NA	TRBD1	TRBJ1-6	TRBV7-9
TGTGCCAGCAGTGAACTAGCATGGGAGCAGTTCTTC	CASSELAWEQFF	NA	NA	TRBJ2-1	TRBV6-1
TGTGCCATCAGCGCCGGACAGGGTGGGGCAGATACGCAGTATTTT	CAISAGQGGADTQYF	NA	TRBD1	TRBJ2-3	TRBV10-3
TGTGCCACCCGGACGAACAGGGGCCCTTATCAGCCCCAGCATTTT	CATRTNRGPYQPQHF	NA	TRBD1	TRBJ1-5	TRBV6-5
TGTGCCAGTAGCCCAACCGGGGGGGCCCTAACAGATACGCAGTATTTT	CASSPTGGALTDTQYF	NA	TRBD2	TRBJ2-3	TRBV19
TGTGCCAGCCTATTACCGGGGGGGGAAGAGACCCAGTACTTC	CASLLPGGEETQYF	NA	TRBD2	TRBJ2-5	TRBV5-6
TGCGCCAGCAGCTTGGTAGGCACAGGGGACTATGGCTACACCTTC	CASSLVGTGDYGYTF	NA	TRBD1	TRBJ1-2	TRBV5-1
TGCGCCAGCAGCCAAGATAGAGGGACGGGAGCCCCTGGGGCCAACGTCCTGACTTTC	CASSQDRGTGAPGANVLTF	NA	NA	TRBJ2-6	TRBV4-1
TGTGCCAGCAGCCAAACCGTAAGAGACTCTGGAAACACCATATATTTT	CASSQTVRDSGNTIYF	NA	NA	TRBJ1-3	TRBV7-6
TGTGCCACCAGCAGAGATCCCCCCCGCGGGGAAGAGACCCAGTACTTC	CATSRDPPRGEETQYF	NA	NA	TRBJ2-5	TRBV15
TGTGCCAGTAGTATCCAGGGGGCCGGGGGGACCCAGTACTTC	CASSIQGAGGTQYF	NA	TRBD1	TRBJ2-5	TRBV19
TGTGCCAGCAGTCTCCGCGGGGGGATCTTTGATGAGCAGTTCTTC	CASSLRGGIFDEQFF	NA	TRBD2	TRBJ2-1	TRBV6-5
TGCGCCAGCAGCCAACCGTTGTCGGGACACCCAGACACTGAAGCTTTCTTT	CASSQPLSGHPDTEAFF	few	NA	TRBJ1-1	TRBV4-1
TGTGCCAGCAGCCCCCGGACAGGGCCCTACGAGCAGTACTTC	CASSPRTGPYEQYF	NA	TRBD1	TRBJ2-7	TRBV5-6
TGTGCCAGCTCACCCGCAGGGATCGGAAACACCATATATTTT	CASSPAGIGNTIYF	few	NA	TRBJ1-3	TRBV18
TGTGCCAGCAGCAGCCGGGACAGGGTTTACACCGGGGAGCTGTTTTTT	CASSSRDRVYTGELFF	medium-sized	TRBD1	TRBJ2-2	TRBV9
TGTGCCAGCTCCCTGACTAGCGGGGGGTTCTACGAGCAGTACTTC	CASSLTSGGFYEQYF	NA	TRBD2	TRBJ2-7	TRBV18
TGTGCCAGCAGCTTAGATCTGAATCAGCCCCAGCATTTT	CASSLDLNQPQHF	NA	NA	TRBJ1-5	TRBV7-2
TGTGCCAGCAGCTTACAGGGTTATAGCAATCAGCCCCAGCATTTT	CASSLQGYSNQPQHF	NA	NA	TRBJ1-5	TRBV7-2
TGTGCCAGCATTTCCAGGGGAGTGACTAATGAAAAACTGTTTTTT	CASISRGVTNEKLFF	few	NA	TRBJ1-4	TRBV2
TGTGCCAGCAGGCGGACAGGGGGCAAGGCTAACTATGGCTACACCTTC	CASRRTGGKANYGYTF	NA	TRBD1	TRBJ1-2	TRBV11-2
TGCAGTTCCACGGTGAACACTGAAGCTTTCTTT	CSSTVNTEAFF	NA	NA	TRBJ1-1	TRBV29-1
TGTGCCAGCAGCTCGACGGGCTACGAGCAGTACTTC	CASSSTGYEQYF	NA	NA	TRBJ2-7	TRBV7-9
TGTGCCAGTAGTCGATTGGGGGGGGTTAACTATGGCTACACCTTC	CASSRLGGVNYGYTF	NA	NA	TRBJ1-2	TRBV19
TGTGCCAGCAGCTTACTGGGGGGAACCGGGGAGCTGTTTTTT	CASSLLGGTGELFF	NA	NA	TRBJ2-2	TRBV7-9
TGTGCCAGCAGCTCCCGGCGACCACTAGCGGGGGGGCACGAGCAGTACTTC	CASSSRRPLAGGHEQYF	NA	TRBD2	TRBJ2-7	TRBV7-9
TGCGCCAGCAGTCCCTATAGGGGGTCCGGAAACACCATATATTTT	CASSPYRGSGNTIYF	few	NA	TRBJ1-3	TRBV23-1
TGTGCCAGCAGGCGAGCGGGGGGTAGCACTGAAGCTTTCTTT	CASRRAGGSTEAFF	few	NA	TRBJ1-1	TRBV27
TGCGCCAGCTGCCTCCTTGGAGGGACTAATTCACCCCTCCACTTT	CASCLLGGTNSPLHF	medium-sized	NA	TRBJ1-6	TRBV5-1
TGTGCCATCAGTGAATCTCGGACAGGGGCCGGCTACACCTTC	CAISESRTGAGYTF	NA	TRBD1	TRBJ1-2	TRBV10-3
TGTGCCAGCAGGGCTAGCCTCCCCGGGGAGCTGTTTTTT	CASRASLPGELFF	few	NA	TRBJ2-2	TRBV2
TGTGCCAGCAGTTATTCCGCCAGGGGTCAGCAGTACTTC	CASSYSARGQQYF	NA	NA	TRBJ2-7	TRBV6-5
TGTGCCAGCAGCTTAGGGGACAGGGTCGTGGGTCAGCCCCAGCATTTT	CASSLGDRVVGQPQHF	NA	TRBD1	TRBJ1-5	TRBV7-9